The TCR beta chain under discussion was sequenced for a study of cytotoxic CD8 clonotypes in ibrutinib-treated CLL. The overall study: Researchers reported approximately twelve relapsed/refractory and under 16 treatment-naive patients, 17 to 18 of them IGHV unmutated. Study results and caveats: An increase in clonality occurred at ibrutinib response, followed by a return toward baseline at progression. Samples from sustained-remission and progressing patients were taken at different times.

Concerning this clone itself: The antigen is undetermined.

Profiled with immunoSEQ multiplex PCR; TCRdb holds only in-frame clones, not every one. The table records about 310,000 clones, roughly 85% of them present only once. In germline, CDR1 is LGHNA, CDR2 YSLEER. The CDR3 has 13 residues. Trimming left V 2 bases short and J 2 bases short, with 7 bases between. The rearrangement joins TRBV4-3 to TRBJ2-7, with D hard to call. This TCR was sampled from a human donor with chronic lymphocytic leukemia. Sample: PBMCs, taken before ibrutinib treatment. CDR3 sequence: CASSQSRAYEQYF. The CDR3 nucleotides read TGCGCCAGCAGCCAATCTCGCGCCTACGAGCAGTACTTC.